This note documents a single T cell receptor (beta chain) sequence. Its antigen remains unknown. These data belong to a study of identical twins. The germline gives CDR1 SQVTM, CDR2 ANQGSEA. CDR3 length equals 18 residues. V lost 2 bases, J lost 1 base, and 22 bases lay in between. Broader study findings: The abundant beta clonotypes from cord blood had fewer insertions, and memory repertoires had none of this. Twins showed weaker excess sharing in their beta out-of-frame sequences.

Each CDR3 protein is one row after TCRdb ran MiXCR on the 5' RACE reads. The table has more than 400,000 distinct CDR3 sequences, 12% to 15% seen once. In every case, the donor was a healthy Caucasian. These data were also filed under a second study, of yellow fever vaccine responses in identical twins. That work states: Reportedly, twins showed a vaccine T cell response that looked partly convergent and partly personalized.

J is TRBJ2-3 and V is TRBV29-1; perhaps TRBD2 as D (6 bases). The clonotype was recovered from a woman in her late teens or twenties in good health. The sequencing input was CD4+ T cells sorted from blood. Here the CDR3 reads CSVENPRRAPYGTDTQYF. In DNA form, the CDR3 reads TGCAGCGTTGAAAATCCACGGAGGGCCCCTTATGGCACAGATACGCAGTATTTT.